Included here is one T cell receptor beta chain sequence, with context. Antigen: not known. The data stem from a study of cytomegalovirus exposure and HLA in healthy donors. Study details: In a previous analysis, more than 90 million unique TCR beta sequences were found from 150 million to 200 million T cells.

V was trimmed by 4 bases and J by 6 bases, leaving 12 bases between them. Germline V gene data show CDR1 as SGHTA and CDR2 as FQGTGA. This CDR3 spans 14 amino acids. Primers included in the PCR were 60 Vbeta and 13 Jbeta primers. The repertoire was sequenced with immunoSEQ multiplex PCR; TCRdb's copy has only in-frame clones and lacks some. Of about 170,000 clones in the sample, over 70% were seen once. Study conclusions and caveats: With later analysis, a missense DCLRE1C variant became linked to TCR beta V- and J-gene trimming.

Participants comprised healthy donors of bone marrow. The receptor's source is a female donor in good health and CMV-seronegative. V gene TRBV7-3 combines with J gene TRBJ2-2; D might be TRBD2 (6 bases). The sequencing sample was made of PBMCs. This CDR3 reads CASSSPTRPGELFF. CDR3 nucleotide sequence: TGTGCCAGCAGCTCACCGACTAGACCCGGGGAGCTGTTTTTT.